The 10 T cell receptor beta chains in this list originate from one sample, sequenced in a study of regulatory T cells in long-lasting Graves disease. iRepertoire HTBI primers and Arm-PCR of CDR3 regions built TCR beta libraries. TCRdb re-called the multiplex PCR reads through MiXCR, storing one row per CDR3 protein. The sample comprises about 440,000 distinct CDR3 sequences, 16% of which are singletons, and roughly 10% rests with the top ten. Noted time point: newly diagnosed GD, antithyroid drugs for less than 3 months. Researchers made the TCR library from RNA that was extracted from PBMCs. These same data were also listed under a study on T cells in Graves' hyperthyroidism and ophthalmopathy.

Sequencing was performed on peripheral blood mononuclear cells (PBMCs), taken at new diagnosis, from a patient treated with antithyroid drugs. These receptors all stem from a woman in her twenties or thirties with Graves disease.

Ten or more counts support this clonotype. The rearrangement links TRBV6-5 to TRBJ2-1; no firm D call. V was clipped by 3 bases and J by 3 bases, with 15 bases between them. The germline V gene encodes CDR1 MNHEY and CDR2 SVGAGI. This CDR3 region has 16 residues. In nucleotides, the CDR3 is TGTGCCAGCAGTTATGTCGCGGTTAGGGACTACAATGAGCAGTTCTTC. Translated: CASSYVAVRDYNEQFF.

The table lists this clonotype with many counts. This rearrangement joins TRBV30 to TRBJ1-3, with D possibly matching TRBD1 (6 bases). CDR3 size: 16 residues. Germline CDR1 is GTSNPN and CDR2 is SVGIG (reference sequence). Trimming took 1 base from V and 4 from J, leaving 17 bases between them. CDR3 protein: CAWSAPRTAPGNTIYF. The CDR3 DNA reads TGTGCCTGGAGTGCCCCAAGGACAGCACCAGGAAACACCATATATTTT.

In this sample, this clonotype turned up many times. J is TRBJ2-7 and V is TRBV27, with 13 bases that match TRBD2. V gave up 2 bases and J gave up 4 bases; unmatched junction bases: 2. CDR3 length equals 15 residues. Per the germline V gene, CDR1 is MNHEY and CDR2 is SMNVEV (reference sequence). CDR3 nucleotides: TGTGCCAGCAGTTTAGGACTAGCGGGAGAATACGAGCAGTACTTC. Translating gives CASSLGLAGEYEQYF.

On this clonotype itself: A much larger clonotype is one base distant, so this may be a read error. The rearrangement joins TRBV5-6 to TRBJ2-5, with D unresolved. The CDR3 spans 13 residues. Germline CDR1 SGHDT, CDR2 YYEEEE. Trimming stripped 3 bases from V and 2 bases from J, with 8 bases between. CDR3 residues: CASSSMIQETQYF. As DNA, the CDR3 is TGTGCCAGCAGCTCCATGATTCAAGAGACCCAGTACTTC.

This clonotype was found many times. This chain links TRBV28 with TRBJ2-5; 8 bases agree with TRBD2. V was clipped by 5 bases and J by 1 base; unmatched bases: 3. This CDR3 region has 14 residues. Germline values: CDR1 MDHEN, CDR2 SYDVKM. The CDR3 DNA sequence: TGTGCCAGCAGTCTTCGGGGGGGCCAAGAGACCCAGTACTTC. Protein sequence: CASSLRGGQETQYF.

This clonotype has more than one count but fewer than ten. This rearrangement joins TRBV28 to TRBJ2-7; no definite D call. Germline CDR1 is MDHEN and CDR2 is SYDVKM. The CDR3 is 15 residues long. V lost 5 bases and J lost 2, with 16 bases in between. Here the CDR3 reads CASSPFADLTYEQYF. The DNA of the CDR3 is TGTGCCAGCAGTCCCTTCGCGGACCTGACCTACGAGCAGTACTTC. The full variable domain, completed using reference TRBV28 and TRBJ2-7, is DVKVTQSSRYLVKRTGEKVFLECVQDMDHENMFWYRQDPGLGLRLIYFSYDVKMKEKGDIPEGYSVSREKKERFSLILESASTNQTSMYLCASSPFADLTYEQYFGPGTRLTVT.

This clonotype has at least ten counts. The chain has TRBV27 and TRBJ2-7, with D perhaps matching TRBD1 (6 bases). CDR3 size: 15 residues. The germline V gene encodes CDR1 MNHEY and CDR2 SMNVEV (reference sequence). The V and J ends lost 3 bases and 4 bases respectively, with 16 bases between them. The CDR3 here is CASSFRGGQGYEQYF. The CDR3 coding sequence is TGTGCCAGCAGTTTTCGAGGAGGTCAGGGGTACGAGCAGTACTTC.

This clonotype was seen repeatedly, ten times or more. The chain uses TRBV28 and TRBJ1-2; 11 bases fit TRBD1. J was trimmed by 7 bases and V by 7 bases; bases with no gene match: 11. This CDR3 spans 15 amino acids. Germline assignment: CDR1 MDHEN and CDR2 SYDVKM. The CDR3 loop is CASTPGGQGVAGYTF. The CDR3 DNA reads TGTGCCAGCACCCCGGGGGGACAGGGGGTAGCTGGCTACACCTTC.

Ten or more counts support this clonotype. The chain combines TRBV20-1 with TRBJ2-1; TRBD2 aligns across 8 bases. Germline loops: CDR1 DFQATT, CDR2 SNEGSKA (reference sequence). V trimming: 7 bases; J trimming: 0 bases; junction bases outside the gene matches: 8. The CDR3 loop spans 15 amino acids. The CDR3 DNA follows: TGCAGTGGGACGCCGGGGGGGAGCTCCTACAATGAGCAGTTCTTC. It yields the protein CSGTPGGSSYNEQFF.

This clonotype was seen many times. The chain carries TRBV7-8 and TRBJ1-6, with D perhaps matching TRBD1 (5 bases). This CDR3 is 14 amino acids long. V was clipped by 4 bases and J by 10 bases, with 14 bases between them. The germline CDR1 and CDR2 sequences are SGHVS and FQNEAQ. In DNA, the CDR3 is TGTGCCAGCAGCTGGCGGGGGACTTACTCACCCCTCCACTTT. Amino acid sequence: CASSWRGTYSPLHF.